This T cell receptor beta chain was identified during a study of blood T cells in healthy people across ages. A second PCR of 7 to 11 cycles used a sample-barcoded 5' primer and a J-beta primer mix. Each TCR beta cDNA got a 12-nucleotide random molecular identifier. One entry per CDR3 protein results from TCRdb running MiXCR on the 5' RACE reads. The sample gives more than 450,000 distinct CDR3 sequences, over 25% of which show up once; approximately 3.7% is in the top ten. Germline V gene data show CDR1 as MGHRA and CDR2 as YSYEKL. The CDR3 loop spans 15 amino acids. This sample was shared with a second study, whose subject was T cells of mothers and their children.

The sequence derives from a boy younger than 10 in good health. Sequencing was done on a sample of blood. This chain uses TRBV4-1 with TRBJ2-5; TRBD1 agrees at 8 bases. The J call is uncertain, as TRBJ2-1 better fits the DNA end. This CDR3 reads CASSQKDRGSNEQFF. CDR3 nucleotide sequence: TGCGCCAGCAGCCAGAAAGACAGGGGAAGCAATGAGCAGTTCTTC.